Given below is one T cell receptor (beta chain) in context. Its antigen is undetermined. These data are taken from a study of T cell responses to AZD1222 COVID-19 vaccine. The study's findings and limits: The study reported that nearly half of spike-specific TCRs target unmutated variant regions. Seropositive status at baseline applied to only six AZD1222 recipients. Repertoires were sampled only after the peak T cell response.

Trimming cost V 7 bases and J 1 base, with 11 bases left between them. Per germline, CDR1 SGHRS and CDR2 YFSETQ. The CDR3 spans 13 residues. Here immunoSEQ multiplex PCR was the method, and the copy in TCRdb shows in-frame clones only, minus some. The data show about 140,000 clones, roughly 89% seen once. This receptor was identified in an adult in good health. Sequencing used peripheral blood, obtained on day 0 of AZD1222 vaccination. This chain uses TRBV5-1 with TRBJ1-1; D is ambiguous. The CDR3 sequence: CASGRRTNTEAFF. In DNA form, the CDR3 reads TGCGCCAGCGGGCGGAGAACGAACACTGAAGCTTTCTTT.